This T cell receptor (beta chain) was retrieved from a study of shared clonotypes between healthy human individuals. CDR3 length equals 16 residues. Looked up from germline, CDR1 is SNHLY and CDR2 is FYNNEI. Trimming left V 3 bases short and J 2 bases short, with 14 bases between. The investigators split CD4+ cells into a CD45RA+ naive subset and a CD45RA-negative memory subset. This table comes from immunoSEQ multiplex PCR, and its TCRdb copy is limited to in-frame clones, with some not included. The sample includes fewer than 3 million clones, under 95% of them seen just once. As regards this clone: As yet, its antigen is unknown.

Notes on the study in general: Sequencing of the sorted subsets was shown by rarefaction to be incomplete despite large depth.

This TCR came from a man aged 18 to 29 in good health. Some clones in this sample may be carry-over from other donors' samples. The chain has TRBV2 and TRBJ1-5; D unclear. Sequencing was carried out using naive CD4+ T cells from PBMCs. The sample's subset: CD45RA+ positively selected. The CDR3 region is CASSDRGFGGNQPQHF. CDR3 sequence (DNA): TGTGCCAGCAGTGATAGAGGGTTTGGTGGCAATCAGCCCCAGCATTTT.